This entry is about one T cell receptor beta chain. What it binds is not known. These data originate in a study of cytomegalovirus exposure and HLA in healthy donors. General study points: Some highly shared sequence variants likely arose as a pipeline artifact. Reports showed the classifier diagnosing cytomegalovirus status with high specificity and sensitivity. The analysis excluded some indistinguishable V segments, including TRBV6-2 and TRBV6-3. Rates of TCR association differed by HLA locus in a later analysis, with DRB1 highest and HLA-C lowest.

Researchers ran the PCR with 60 Vbeta and 13 Jbeta primers. The assay was immunoSEQ multiplex PCR, and TCRdb's table has in-frame clones only and misses some. The sample includes roughly 100,000 clones, 76% of them seen just once. Trimming pared 4 bases from V and 4 bases from J, leaving 7 bases between. Germline assignment: CDR1 DFQATT and CDR2 SNEGSKA (reference sequence). The CDR3 runs 11 residues. The sample consisted of PBMCs. The source of this sequence is a woman between 18 and 29 years old in good health and CMV-seropositive. V and J are TRBV20-1 and TRBJ1-2; no definite D call. CDR3 in amino acids: CSATGIYGYTF. CDR3 coding DNA: TGCAGTGCTACAGGCATCTATGGCTACACCTTC.